This T cell receptor (beta chain) was sequenced in a study of regulatory T cells in long-lasting Graves disease. The authors built TCR beta libraries using iRepertoire HTBI primers and Arm-PCR of CDR3 regions. From the multiplex PCR reads, TCRdb called clonotypes with MiXCR, one entry per CDR3 protein. The sample contains about 290,000 distinct CDR3 sequences, around a fifth of which appear only once. This CDR3 is built from 15 residues. Looked up from germline, CDR1 is LNHDA and CDR2 is SQIVND (reference sequence). V shed 4 bases and J shed 4 bases, with 15 bases lying between them. Broader study findings: Compared with new cases, persistent Graves' patients showed reduced TCR diversity. Repertoires from persistent disease leaned toward TRBV28, TRBJ1-2 and TRBJ2-5. A greater number of public clonotypes (about 2,900) was shared by persistent patients than by new patients (approximately 1,000).

Note on this clonotype: Antigen specificity is unknown.

Time point given: persistent/refractory GD, antithyroid drugs over 5 years with positive TRAb. With RNA extracted from PBMCs as input, the TCR library was made. Graves' disease diagnosis followed American Thyroid Association guidelines. The source material was peripheral blood mononuclear cells (PBMCs), sampled when the disease was refractory, from a patient treated with antithyroid drugs. This sequence joins TRBV19 and TRBJ2-3, with D perhaps matching TRBD2 (6 bases). The receptor's source is a female donor with Graves disease. In DNA form, the CDR3 reads TGTGCCAGTAGTAGGGAGGAGAGGCCAGCAGATACGCAGTATTTT. Protein product: CASSREERPADTQYF.